This entry concerns a single TCR beta chain. Antigen specificity is unknown. The record originates from a study of immune evolution from preneoplasia to lung adenocarcinoma. Study results and caveats: Normal lung had highest clonality; later lesions appeared denser, more diverse.

Sequencing was performed with immunoSEQ multiplex PCR; in TCRdb, only in-frame clones are kept and a portion is missing. Among 6,300 or so clones listed, around 82% were seen once. The sequenced material came from FFPE lung adenocarcinoma in situ tissue. This TCR derives from an older donor with lung adenocarcinoma.

The CDR3 sequence is CASSSRRVSNYGYTF. Written as DNA, the CDR3 is TGTGCCAGTAGTAGTCGCAGGGTTTCTAACTATGGCTACACCTTC. The rearrangement joins TRBV19 to TRBJ1-2; perhaps TRBD1 as D (5 bases). V lost 4 bases to trimming and J lost 0 bases, with 12 bases between them. The CDR3 totals 15 residues. The germline gives CDR1 LNHDA, CDR2 SQIVND (reference sequence).